A selection of T cell receptor beta chains follows, all from one sample in a study of Graves' ophthalmopathy and Graves' hyperthyroidism. MiXCR, run by TCRdb on the multiplex PCR reads, gives a single entry per CDR3 protein. The sample consists of 580,000 or so distinct CDR3 sequences, 35% to 40% of them appearing once. Source material: peripheral blood or thyroid tissue (not recorded which). The source of these receptors is an adult man with Graves' hyperthyroidism. Both conserved end residues are part of each CDR3. A D gene is named only where the DNA matches it firmly. Not all rows give a size; the values are once, few, many and, for expanded clones, a class.

size: many
J: TRBJ2-7
V: TRBV7-8
D: .
DNA: TGTGCCAGCAGCTTTTCCCAGGGGACAAACGAGCAGTACTTC
CDR3: CASSFSQGTNEQYF

size: many
J: TRBJ1-2
V: TRBV20-1
D: .
DNA: TGCAGTGCTAGGGATTACAGGGAGAACTATGGCTACACCTTC
CDR3: CSARDYRENYGYTF

size: .
J: TRBJ1-2
V: TRBV28
D: .
DNA: TGTGCCAGCAGTTTGGAAGATAACTATGGCTACACCTTC
CDR3: CASSLEDNYGYTF

size: .
J: TRBJ2-3
V: TRBV5-1
D: TRBD2
DNA: TGCGCCAGCAGCTTTAGGGGACTAGCGGGAAATGTACCAGATACGCAGTATTTT
CDR3: CASSFRGLAGNVPDTQYF

size: .
J: TRBJ2-7
V: TRBV7-9
D: .
DNA: TGTGCCAGCAGCGGGAGGCAGGGGATCTACGAGCAGTACTTC
CDR3: CASSGRQGIYEQYF

size: .
J: TRBJ1-4
V: TRBV7-9
D: .
DNA: TGTGCCAGCAGCTTAGGTGGGGGAGGGCGGAATGAAAAACTGTTTTTT
CDR3: CASSLGGGGRNEKLFF

size: many
J: TRBJ1-4
V: TRBV9
D: .
DNA: TGTGCCAGCAGCGACGGTATTAGGGATGAAAAACTGTTTTTT
CDR3: CASSDGIRDEKLFF

size: many
J: TRBJ1-5
V: TRBV12-3/TRBV12-4
D: .
DNA: TGTGCCAGCTCTTTTGCAGGGTTCAATCAGCCCCAGCATTTT
CDR3: CASSFAGFNQPQHF

size: few
J: TRBJ1-1
V: TRBV5-1
D: .
DNA: TGCGCCAGCAGCTTGGCAGGGACCAGGAACACTGAAGCTTTCTTT
CDR3: CASSLAGTRNTEAFF

size: few
J: TRBJ2-7
V: TRBV2
D: TRBD2
DNA: TGTGCCAGCGTAGCGGGAAGGCCCGACGAGCAGTACTTC
CDR3: CASVAGRPDEQYF

size: .
J: TRBJ1-1
V: TRBV7-2
D: TRBD1
DNA: TGTGCCAGCAGGCTAACAGGGGGCGCAGGCACTGAAGCTTTCTTT
CDR3: CASRLTGGAGTEAFF

size: once
J: TRBJ1-3
V: TRBV7-2
D: TRBD1
DNA: TGTGCCAGCAGCTTACACGGGCCAGGGGGCTCTGGAAACACCATATATTTT
CDR3: CASSLHGPGGSGNTIYF

size: many
J: TRBJ1-1
V: TRBV20-1
D: .
DNA: TGCAGTGCTCTTTTCGGTGGCGTTGAAGCTTTCTTT
CDR3: CSALFGGVEAFF

size: few
J: TRBJ2-5
V: TRBV20-1
D: TRBD2
DNA: TGCAGTGCTAGAGATGCGACTAGCGGGGGGTTACAAGAGACCCAGTACTTC
CDR3: CSARDATSGGLQETQYF

size: few
J: TRBJ2-4
V: TRBV20-1
D: TRBD1
DNA: TGCAGTGCTAGACGGGACAGGGGCAACATTCAGTACTTC
CDR3: CSARRDRGNIQYF

size: few
J: TRBJ2-2
V: TRBV19
D: .
DNA: TGTGCCAGTAGTTTCCGACACACCGGGGAGCTGTTTTTT
CDR3: CASSFRHTGELFF

size: .
J: TRBJ2-5
V: TRBV2
D: TRBD1
DNA: TGTGCCAGAGGGACAGGGGGCCAAGAGACCCAGTACTTC
CDR3: CARGTGGQETQYF

size: many
J: TRBJ2-5
V: TRBV2
D: TRBD2
DNA: TGTGCCAGCAGTAAAATAGCGGGAGGACTCCAAGAGACCCAGTACTTC
CDR3: CASSKIAGGLQETQYF

size: many
J: TRBJ1-2
V: TRBV24-1
D: TRBD1
DNA: TGTGCCACCAGTGACCGCAGGACAGGGAAGGGCTACACCTTC
CDR3: CATSDRRTGKGYTF

size: .
J: TRBJ2-1
V: TRBV7-8
D: .
DNA: TGTGCCAGCAGCTTATTTAGATACAATGAGCAGTTCTTC
CDR3: CASSLFRYNEQFF

size: .
J: TRBJ2-5
V: TRBV29-1
D: .
DNA: TGCAGCGTTAGCCGGAACCAAGAGACCCAGTACTTC
CDR3: CSVSRNQETQYF

size: .
J: TRBJ2-3
V: TRBV11-2
D: TRBD2
DNA: TGTGCCAGCACCCCAAGGCCAGCGGGGGGGCCGGATACGCAGTATTTT
CDR3: CASTPRPAGGPDTQYF

size: many
J: TRBJ2-3
V: TRBV2
D: .
DNA: TGTGCCACCAGGGGCCGCATCGATACGCAGTATTTT
CDR3: CATRGRIDTQYF

size: .
J: TRBJ1-4
V: TRBV2
D: .
DNA: TGTGCCAGCAGTGAGAGGACTCCTGAAAAACTGTTTTTT
CDR3: CASSERTPEKLFF

size: many
J: TRBJ2-7
V: TRBV29-1
D: .
DNA: TGCAGCGCCACAGGCGCAGGATCCTACGAGCAGTACTTC
CDR3: CSATGAGSYEQYF

size: many
J: TRBJ1-5
V: TRBV15
D: .
DNA: TGTGCCACCAGCGTGTATAGCAATCAGCCCCAGCATTTT
CDR3: CATSVYSNQPQHF

size: .
J: TRBJ2-5
V: TRBV15
D: TRBD1
DNA: TGTGCCACCAGCAGCTTCCGTGGAGGACAGGGAGAGACCCAGTACTTC
CDR3: CATSSFRGGQGETQYF

size: many
J: TRBJ1-4
V: TRBV5-1
D: TRBD1
DNA: TGCGCCAGCAGCCCCGGGACAGGGCGAGTAGGAGAAAAACTGTTTTTT
CDR3: CASSPGTGRVGEKLFF

size: many
J: TRBJ1-5
V: TRBV15
D: .
DNA: TGTGCCACCAGCACAGCACCAGGGTTTCAGCCCCAGCATTTT
CDR3: CATSTAPGFQPQHF

size: few
J: TRBJ2-3
V: TRBV7-2
D: .
DNA: TGTGCCAGCAGCTTCCTAGCGCACCGCACAGATACGCAGTATTTT
CDR3: CASSFLAHRTDTQYF

size: .
J: TRBJ2-2
V: TRBV20-1
D: TRBD2
DNA: TGCAGTGCCGAGACGGGGGGGCGATCCGGGGAGCTGTTTTTT
CDR3: CSAETGGRSGELFF

size: .
J: TRBJ1-1
V: TRBV29-1
D: TRBD1
DNA: TGCAGCGCGACGACAGGGGCCATGAACACTGAAGCTTTCTTT
CDR3: CSATTGAMNTEAFF

size: .
J: TRBJ2-1
V: TRBV24-1
D: .
DNA: TGTGCCACCGCTGCTGGCGTAGGTAATAACAATGAGCAGTTCTTC
CDR3: CATAAGVGNNNEQFF

size: .
J: TRBJ2-7
V: TRBV10-2
D: TRBD2
DNA: TGCGCCAGCAGCCTACTAGCGGGAGGTATGGATGAGCAGTACTTC
CDR3: CASSLLAGGMDEQYF

size: many
J: TRBJ2-5
V: TRBV6-1
D: .
DNA: TGTGCCAGCATAGTGGACACCTGGGGAGAGACCCAGTACTTC
CDR3: CASIVDTWGETQYF

size: many
J: TRBJ2-7
V: TRBV6-4
D: .
DNA: TGTGCCAGCAGTGACGGGCACGATTGCGAGCAGTACTTC
CDR3: CASSDGHDCEQYF

size: .
J: TRBJ2-2
V: TRBV27
D: .
DNA: TGTGCCAGCAGTTTTGAGGCAAGCTCGAACACCGGGGAGCTGTTTTTT
CDR3: CASSFEASSNTGELFF

size: many
J: TRBJ1-5
V: TRBV5-1
D: .
DNA: TGCGCCAGCAGCCTGGCTAGGGGCGGGCCTTATAGCAATCAGCCCCAGCATTTT
CDR3: CASSLARGGPYSNQPQHF

size: .
J: TRBJ2-7
V: TRBV24-1
D: .
DNA: TGTGCCACCAGTGACCCCCTGGGCGGAAACTACGAGCAGTACTTC
CDR3: CATSDPLGGNYEQYF

size: few
J: TRBJ2-7
V: TRBV6-4
D: TRBD1
DNA: TGTGCCAGCAGAAAATCCGGGACAGGGGCCTACGAGCAGTACTTC
CDR3: CASRKSGTGAYEQYF

size: few
J: TRBJ2-7
V: TRBV6-5
D: .
DNA: TGTGCCAGCAGTACCGACCGGACATTTATATCCTACGAGCAGTACTTC
CDR3: CASSTDRTFISYEQYF

size: .
J: TRBJ2-7
V: TRBV6-5
D: TRBD1
DNA: TGTGCCAGCAGTTTATCGGGACAGGACGGGCAGTACTTC
CDR3: CASSLSGQDGQYF

size: .
J: TRBJ2-5
V: TRBV15
D: .
DNA: TGTGCCACCAGCCGGTTCGGGAGTGCGACCCAAGAGACCCAGTACTTC
CDR3: CATSRFGSATQETQYF

size: few
J: TRBJ2-5
V: TRBV3-1
D: TRBD1
DNA: TGTGCCAGCAGCCAAACAGGGGACGGTAAAGAGACCCAGTACTTC
CDR3: CASSQTGDGKETQYF

size: once
J: TRBJ1-1
V: TRBV29-1
D: .
DNA: TGCAGCGTCCCAGGACGGTTGCCTGAAGCTTTCTTT
CDR3: CSVPGRLPEAFF

size: many
J: TRBJ1-1
V: TRBV7-8
D: .
DNA: TGTGCCAGCAGCTTTCGACGGAACACTGAAGCTTTCTTT
CDR3: CASSFRRNTEAFF

size: many
J: TRBJ1-1
V: TRBV7-2
D: .
DNA: TGTGCCAGCAGTCCAAGAGGACGGGGATTGGAAGCTTTCTTT
CDR3: CASSPRGRGLEAFF

size: .
J: TRBJ2-5
V: TRBV15
D: TRBD1
DNA: TGTGCCACCAGCCTCGACAGGGGGCAGACTCAGTACTTC
CDR3: CATSLDRGQTQYF

size: .
J: TRBJ2-5
V: TRBV2
D: TRBD2
DNA: TGTGCCAGCAGTGAAGACAGCGGGGGGGCCGGGGAGACCCAGTACTTC
CDR3: CASSEDSGGAGETQYF

size: many
J: TRBJ2-6
V: TRBV9
D: .
DNA: TGTGCCAGCAGCGTAGCCCCCTCTGGGGCCAACGTCCTGACTTTC
CDR3: CASSVAPSGANVLTF

size: many
J: TRBJ2-2
V: TRBV19
D: .
DNA: TGTGCCAGTATTGGGCCCTACTCCGGGGAGCTGTTTTTT
CDR3: CASIGPYSGELFF

size: .
J: TRBJ2-7
V: TRBV5-1
D: .
DNA: TGCGCCAGCAGCCTTACAGGGGAGGGATCCTACGAGCAGTACTTC
CDR3: CASSLTGEGSYEQYF

size: many
J: TRBJ2-5
V: TRBV7-2
D: TRBD1
DNA: TGTGCCAGCAGCGGTGGGACAGGTTCTCAAGAGACCCAGTACTTC
CDR3: CASSGGTGSQETQYF